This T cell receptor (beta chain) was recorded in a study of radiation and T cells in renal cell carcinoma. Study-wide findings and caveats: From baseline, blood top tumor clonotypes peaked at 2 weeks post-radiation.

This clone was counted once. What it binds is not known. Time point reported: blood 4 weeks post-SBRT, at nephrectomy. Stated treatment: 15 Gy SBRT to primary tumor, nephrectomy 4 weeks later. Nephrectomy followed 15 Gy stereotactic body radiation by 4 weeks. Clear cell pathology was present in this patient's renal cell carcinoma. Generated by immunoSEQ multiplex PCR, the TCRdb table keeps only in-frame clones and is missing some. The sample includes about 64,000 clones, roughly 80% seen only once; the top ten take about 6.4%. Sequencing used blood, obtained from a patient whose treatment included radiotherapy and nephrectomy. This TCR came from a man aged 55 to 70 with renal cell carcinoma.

Here the CDR3 DNA reads TGTGCCAGCAGTGAGGTTCGGGGGACGAGCAATCAGCCCCAGCATTTT. Translation: CASSEVRGTSNQPQHF. This chain links TRBV2 with TRBJ1-5; D is possibly TRBD1 (5 bases). CDR1 is SNHLY and CDR2 is FYNNEI in the germline V gene. V was cut by 3 bases and J by 1 base, with 13 bases left in between. The CDR3 consists of 16 residues.